This TCR beta chain was observed in a study of graft-versus-host responses after intestinal transplantation. CDR3 length: 14 amino acids. After removal of 3 bases from V and 3 bases from J, the junction contained 5 bases not matched to a gene. Germline V gene lookup returns CDR1 MDHEN and CDR2 SYDVKM. This table comes from immunoSEQ multiplex PCR, and its TCRdb copy is limited to in-frame clones, with some not included. Here the sample spans 20,000 to 25,000 clones, roughly 43% being singletons. The authors plated approximately 200,000 CFSE-labeled responder cells with approximately 200,000 irradiated, violet-dye-labeled stimulator cells. Once the reaction had ended, proliferating CFSE-low CD3+CD4+ and CD3+CD8+ responders were sorted.

The V gene is TRBV28, the J gene TRBJ2-7; 7 bases align to TRBD1. The specimen was alloreactive CD8+ T cells from a mixed lymphocyte reaction culture, collected before intestinal transplant. Subset of the sample: CFSE-low proliferating T cells sorted from roughly six-day pre-transplant mixed lymphocyte reaction (GvH or HvG direction). The sequence derives from a human patient who received an intestinal transplant. This CDR3 is CASSFVTGIYEQYF. In DNA form, the CDR3 reads TGTGCCAGCAGTTTCGTGACAGGGATCTACGAGCAGTACTTC.